What follows are 29 T cell receptor beta chains derived from one specimen sequenced in a study of cytomegalovirus exposure and HLA in healthy donors. Primers included in the PCR were 60 Vbeta and 13 Jbeta primers. The data were produced by immunoSEQ multiplex PCR, yet TCRdb's version contains in-frame clones alone and is incomplete. The data contain approximately 110,000 clones, 74% of them singletons. The sequencing input was PBMCs. These TCRs come from a woman aged 45-65 years in good health and CMV-seropositive.

This clone appeared a few times. CDR3 nucleotides: TGTGCCAGCAGTTTCCTCAGGTGGGCGGGTGGCTACACCTTC. It specifies CASSFLRWAGGYTF. The chain links TRBV28 to TRBJ1-2; D gene ambiguous. CDR1 is MDHEN, CDR2 SYDVKM, per germline. This CDR3 is built from 14 residues. V dropped 3 bases and J dropped 7 bases, with 15 bases sitting between them.

The rearrangement links TRBV6-5 to TRBJ2-5, with TRBD1 matching over 11 bases. CDR1 MNHEY and CDR2 SVGAGI come from the germline V gene. The CDR3 consists of 15 residues. V lost 3 bases, J lost 5 bases, and 5 bases stayed unmatched. The CDR3 DNA is TGTGCCAGCAGTTATGGACAGGGGGCCGGGGAGACCCAGTACTTC. It yields the protein CASSYGQGAGETQYF.

Only a few counts were recorded for this clone. The chain recombines TRBV19 with TRBJ2-3, with TRBD2 matching over 7 bases. The germline V gene encodes CDR1 LNHDA and CDR2 SQIVND (reference sequence). V lost 7 bases and J lost 2; bases outside the gene matches: 6. The CDR3 length is 14 residues. CDR3 loop: CASTYGTNTDTQYF. In DNA, the CDR3 is TGTGCCAGTACCTACGGGACTAACACAGATACGCAGTATTTT.

V usage is TRBV7-9 and J usage is TRBJ2-6; weak D call: TRBD2 (7 bases). The CDR3 consists of 16 residues. V gave up 1 base and J gave up 4 bases, with 11 bases separating them. CDR1 is SEHNR and CDR2 is FQNEAQ in the germline V gene (reference sequence). CDR3 bases: TGTGCCAGCAGCTTAGACGGGGGGCCCGGGGCCAACGTCCTGACTTTC. Translated: CASSLDGGPGANVLTF. The whole variable domain, filled in from reference TRBV7-9 and TRBJ2-6, reads DTGVSQNPRHKITKRGQNVTFRCDPISEHNRLYWYRQTLGQGPEFLTYFQNEAQLEKSRLLSDRFSAERPKGSFSTLEIQRTEQGDSAMYLCASSLDGGPGANVLTFGAGSRLTVL.

The genes are TRBV18 and TRBJ1-2, with a weak D call TRBD1 (6 bases). The CDR3 loop spans 15 amino acids. Germline V gives CDR1 KGHSH, CDR2 LQKENI. Trimming cost V 0 bases and J 6 bases, with 14 bases left between them. In DNA form, the CDR3 reads TGTGCCAGCTCACCACCGAGGGTACAGGGTCATGGCTACACCTTC. Translated, it gives CASSPPRVQGHGYTF.

The V gene is TRBV5-6, the J gene TRBJ2-7, with D tentatively TRBD2 (5 bases). The CDR3 has 14 amino acids. Trimming shortened V by 4 bases and J by 4 bases, and 15 bases separated the two germline ends. Germline lookup yields CDR1 SGHDT and CDR2 YYEEEE. For the CDR3, the DNA is TGTGCCAGCAGCGAGGGTCCTAAGGCTTACGAGCAGTACTTC. Residues: CASSEGPKAYEQYF.

The rearrangement uses TRBV5-8 and TRBJ2-6; TRBD2 is a possible D gene (5 bases). Deletions cut 4 bases from V and 2 bases from J, with 13 bases between. CDR1 is SGHTS and CDR2 is YDEGEE in the germline V gene. This CDR3 comprises 16 residues. The CDR3 DNA is TGTGCCAGCAGCCGCGACGGGAATACTGGGGCCAACGTCCTGACTTTC. As protein: CASSRDGNTGANVLTF.

This clone was seen once. The chain recombines TRBV11-2 with TRBJ2-1; tentative D call: TRBD2 (6 bases). The length of the CDR3 is 14 residues. The germline gives CDR1 SGHAT, CDR2 FQNNGV. The germline V and J ends were trimmed by 5 bases and 7 bases, with 15 bases remaining between them. CDR3 sequence reads: CASSTHLGGNEQFF. CDR3 sequence (DNA): TGTGCCAGCAGCACACACTTGGGAGGAAATGAGCAGTTCTTC.

The V call is TRBV2, the J call TRBJ1-5; D is ambiguous. Trimming removed 6 bases from V and 3 bases from J, with 12 bases in between. This CDR3 region has 14 residues. Germline V gives CDR1 SNHLY, CDR2 FYNNEI. For the CDR3, the DNA is TGTGCCAGCAGCCCAAGACTTGTCAATCAGCCCCAGCATTTT. This codes for CASSPRLVNQPQHF. The variable domain in full, with the rest retrieved from reference TRBV2 and TRBJ1-5, is EPEVTQTPSHQVTQMGQEVILRCVPISNHLYFYWYRQILGQKVEFLVSFYNNEISEKSEIFDDQFSVERPDGSNFTLKIRSTKLEDSAMYFCASSPRLVNQPQHFGDGTRLSIL.

V gene TRBV4-2 combines with J gene TRBJ1-6; no reliable D call. This CDR3 has 13 amino acids. V lost 4 bases to trimming and J lost 9 bases, with 10 bases between them. Germline loops: CDR1 LGHNA, CDR2 YNFKEQ. CDR3 nucleotides: TGTGCCAGCAGCCTAACATCGGGTTCACCCCTCCACTTT. Translated, it gives CASSLTSGSPLHF.

CDR3 in DNA: TGTGCCAGTAGTATTGAGAGACAGATTATCTCTGGGGCCAACGTCCTGACTTTC. Translating gives CASSIERQIISGANVLTF. The gene calls are TRBV19 and TRBJ2-6, with a tentative D call TRBD1 (5 bases). Germline CDR1 reads LNHDA; CDR2 reads SQIVND (reference sequence). This CDR3 comprises 18 residues. Trimming shortened V by 3 bases and J by 0 bases, and 15 bases separated the two germline ends.

The chain joins TRBV2 to TRBJ1-1; D is unclear. This CDR3 contains 15 residues. Germline V gene lookup returns CDR1 SNHLY and CDR2 FYNNEI. V was pared by 1 base and J by 5 bases, with 14 bases between. The CDR3: CASSEGVRAGTEAFF. The CDR3 coding sequence is TGTGCCAGCAGTGAAGGGGTCAGAGCGGGTACTGAAGCTTTCTTT.

The CDR3 nucleotides read TGTGCCATCAGTGAGGGGACAGGGGGAGGAGGTCAGCCCCAGCATTTT. Translation: CAISEGTGGGGQPQHF. The rearrangement uses TRBV10-3 and TRBJ1-5; 11 nucleotides agree with TRBD1. This CDR3 has 16 residues. V gave up 2 bases and J gave up 6 bases; unmatched junction bases: 6. Germline V gene data show CDR1 as ENHRY and CDR2 as SYGVKD.

The chain has TRBV4-1 and TRBJ1-6; D might be TRBD1 (6 bases). Trimming cost V 4 bases and J 2 bases, with 15 bases left between them. The CDR3 totals 17 residues. CDR1 is MGHRA, CDR2 YSYEKL, per germline. The DNA of the CDR3 is TGCGCCAGCAGCCCGGGACACCACTTCCCCTATAATTCACCCCTCCACTTT. Amino acids: CASSPGHHFPYNSPLHF.

The chain uses TRBV2 and TRBJ1-5; D possibly corresponds to TRBD1 (6 bases). The CDR3 has 14 residues. Germline loops: CDR1 SNHLY, CDR2 FYNNEI. Trimming removed 5 bases at V and 10 bases at J, with 18 bases between. The CDR3 DNA follows: TGTGCCAGCAGTCAGGACAGCTCAATCTACCCCCAGCATTTT. Its protein is CASSQDSSIYPQHF.

This clone was picked up a small number of times. One end of the junction is discordant with germline, which a read error may explain. The V gene is TRBV7-6, the J gene TRBJ2-5; 10 nucleotides agree with TRBD1. The J call is in doubt because the DNA end fits TRBJ2-7 better. The CDR3 totals 15 residues. CDR1 and CDR2 from the germline V gene are SGHVS and FNYEAQ. CDR3 DNA sequence: TGCGCCAGCAGCTTTGGGACAGGGGTAACCTACGAGCAGTACTTC. Its translation is CASSFGTGVTYEQYF.

This clone was found a few times. This chain links TRBV19 with TRBJ1-3, with a weak D call TRBD1 (5 bases). Per germline, CDR1 LNHDA and CDR2 SQIVND (reference sequence). CDR3 length equals 15 residues. V was shortened by 3 bases and J by 4 bases, with 13 bases between the two germline ends. As DNA, the CDR3 is TGTGCCAGTAGTATGGACAACCTGGAAGGAAACACCATATATTTT. Translated: CASSMDNLEGNTIYF.

This clone was counted at least ten times. The V gene is TRBV14, the J gene TRBJ1-3; unclear D gene. The CDR3 runs 11 residues. V was pared by 5 bases and J by 7 bases, with 6 bases between. Germline CDR1 reads SGHDN; CDR2 reads FVKESK. The DNA of the CDR3 is TGTGCCAGCAGCTCTCGGAACACCATATATTTT. It specifies CASSSRNTIYF.

The J gene is TRBJ2-7, the V gene TRBV28, with TRBD1 matching over 12 bases. The CDR3 is made up of 15 amino acids. The V gene's germline CDR1 is MDHEN and CDR2 SYDVKM. V dropped 6 bases and J dropped 2; count of bases not matched to a gene: 5. The CDR3 DNA reads TGTGCCAGCAGACAAGGGACAGGGGGCGCCTACGAGCAGTACTTC. It translates to CASRQGTGGAYEQYF.

This rearrangement joins TRBV7-2 to TRBJ1-5; TRBD1 is a possible D gene (5 bases). Germline lookup yields CDR1 SGHTA and CDR2 FQGNSA. The CDR3 has 18 residues. Trimming shortened V by 2 bases and J by 0 bases, and 17 bases separated the two germline ends. CDR3 protein: CASSLKGSGPNSNQPQHF. In DNA, the CDR3 is TGTGCCAGCAGCTTAAAGGGGTCAGGCCCAAATAGCAATCAGCCCCAGCATTTT.

This clone has just a few counts. The chain links TRBV9 to TRBJ2-1; D unclear. Germline V gene sequence: CDR1 SGDLS, CDR2 YYNGEE. The CDR3 is 15 residues long. V was cut by 0 bases and J by 2 bases, with 9 bases left in between. This chain's CDR3 is CASSVDSNPYNEQFF. The CDR3 DNA sequence: TGTGCCAGCAGCGTAGATAGCAACCCCTACAATGAGCAGTTCTTC.

The chain combines TRBV30 with TRBJ1-2; D gene unclear. The CDR3 runs 12 residues. V lost 2 bases and J 5 bases, leaving 9 bases between the germline ends. Germline-derived CDR1 and CDR2 are GTSNPN and SVGIG (reference sequence). CDR3 region: CAWSQAEYGYTF. In DNA form, the CDR3 reads TGTGCCTGGAGTCAAGCGGAGTATGGCTACACCTTC.

The rearrangement links TRBV18 to TRBJ1-2; a weak D match, TRBD1 (5 bases). This CDR3 is built from 16 residues. The germline gives CDR1 KGHSH, CDR2 LQKENI. V lost 3 bases and J 3 bases, leaving 17 bases between the germline ends. The CDR3 here is CASSPRVGGRDYGYTF. The CDR3 nucleotides read TGTGCCAGCTCACCCCGCGTGGGGGGTAGAGACTATGGCTACACCTTC.

This chain joins TRBV11-2 and TRBJ2-3; 8 bases map to TRBD2. This CDR3 contains 16 residues. Germline CDR1 is SGHAT and CDR2 is FQNNGV. Losses at the gene ends were 3 bases for V and 5 bases for J; bases not matched to a gene: 10. The CDR3 DNA reads as TGTGCCAGCAGCTTCGGAGCGGGGGCTCAGGAAGATACGCAGTATTTT. As protein: CASSFGAGAQEDTQYF.

This clone was counted a single time. The chain employs TRBV5-4 and TRBJ2-6, with D unresolved. Between the trimmed V and J ends, which lost 2 bases and 0 bases, there was a span of 6 bases. The CDR3 sequence is 15 residues long. CDR1 and CDR2 (germline): SGHNT, YYREEE (reference sequence). CDR3 sequence reads: CASSLIASGANVLTF. CDR3 sequence (DNA): TGTGCCAGCAGCTTAATAGCCTCTGGGGCCAACGTCCTGACTTTC.

V gene TRBV29-1 combines with J gene TRBJ1-1; 8 nucleotides match TRBD1. The CDR3 extends over 14 amino acids. Germline CDR1 and CDR2: SQVTM and ANQGSEA. After removal of 6 bases from V and 1 base from J, the junction contained 7 bases not matched to a gene. In DNA, the CDR3 is TGCAGCGTCAACAGGGGGGCAGGGAACACTGAAGCTTTCTTT. It codes for CSVNRGAGNTEAFF.

V usage is TRBV5-1 and J usage is TRBJ1-2; D possibly corresponds to TRBD1 (6 bases). Germline V lookup: CDR1 SGHRS, CDR2 YFSETQ. Trimming pared 1 base from V and 4 bases from J, leaving 11 bases between. The CDR3 spans 14 residues. The CDR3 region has the DNA TGCGCCAGCAGCTTGCCCGAGGACAGCTATGGCTACACCTTC. Its protein product is CASSLPEDSYGYTF.

J is TRBJ1-5 and V is TRBV27; 10 bases agree with TRBD1. The ends lost 4 bases at V and 4 bases at J; junction bases unmatched: 16. The germline CDR1 and CDR2 sequences are MNHEY and SMNVEV (reference sequence). CDR3 length: 19 amino acids. Written as DNA, the CDR3 is TGTGCCAGCAGTTGCACTCCGGGACAGGGGCTAAATGGGAATCAGCCCCAGCATTTT. Amino acids: CASSCTPGQGLNGNQPQHF.

V is TRBV5-1 and J is TRBJ1-1; D uncertain. This CDR3 region has 14 residues. V dropped 0 bases and J dropped 1 base, with 7 bases sitting between them. Germline assignment: CDR1 SGHRS and CDR2 YFSETQ. The CDR3 sequence: CASSLGPSNTEAFF. The DNA for the CDR3 is TGCGCCAGCAGCTTGGGGCCTTCGAACACTGAAGCTTTCTTT. The full variable domain, its missing parts supplied by reference TRBV5-1 and TRBJ1-1, is KAGVTQTPRYLIKTRGQQVTLSCSPISGHRSVSWYQQTPGQGLQFLFEYFSETQRNKGNFPGRFSGRQFSNSRSEMNVSTLELGDSALYLCASSLGPSNTEAFFGQGTRLTVV.